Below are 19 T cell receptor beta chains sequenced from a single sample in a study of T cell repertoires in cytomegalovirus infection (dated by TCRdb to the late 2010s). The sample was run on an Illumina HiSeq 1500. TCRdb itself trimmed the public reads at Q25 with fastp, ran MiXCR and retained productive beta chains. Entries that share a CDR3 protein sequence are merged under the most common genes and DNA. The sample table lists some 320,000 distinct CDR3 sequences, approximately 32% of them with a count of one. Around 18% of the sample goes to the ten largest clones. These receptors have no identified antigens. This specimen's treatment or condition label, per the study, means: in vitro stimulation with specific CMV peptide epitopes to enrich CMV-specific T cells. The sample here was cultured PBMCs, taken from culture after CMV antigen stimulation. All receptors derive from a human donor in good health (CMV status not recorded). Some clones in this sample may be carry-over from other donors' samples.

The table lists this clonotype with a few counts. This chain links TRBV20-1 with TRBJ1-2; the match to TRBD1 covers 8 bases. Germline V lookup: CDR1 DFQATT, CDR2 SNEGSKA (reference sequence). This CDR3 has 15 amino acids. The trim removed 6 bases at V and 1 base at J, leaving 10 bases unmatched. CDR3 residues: CSADRTGRNNYGYTF. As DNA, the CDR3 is TGCAGTGCCGATAGGACAGGGAGGAATAACTATGGCTACACCTTC.

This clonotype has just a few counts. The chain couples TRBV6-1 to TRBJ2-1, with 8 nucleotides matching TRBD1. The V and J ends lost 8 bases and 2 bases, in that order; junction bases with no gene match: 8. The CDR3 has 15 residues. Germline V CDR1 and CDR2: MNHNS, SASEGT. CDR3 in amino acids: CASGLTGATYNEQFF. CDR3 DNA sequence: TGTGCCAGCGGGCTGACAGGGGCAACCTACAATGAGCAGTTCTTC.

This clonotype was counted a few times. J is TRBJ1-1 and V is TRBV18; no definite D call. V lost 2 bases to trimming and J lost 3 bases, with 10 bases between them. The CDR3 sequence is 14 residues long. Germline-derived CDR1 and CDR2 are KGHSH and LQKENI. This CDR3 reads CASSPVAGDTEAFF. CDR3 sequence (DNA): TGTGCCAGCTCACCAGTCGCTGGGGACACTGAAGCTTTCTTT.

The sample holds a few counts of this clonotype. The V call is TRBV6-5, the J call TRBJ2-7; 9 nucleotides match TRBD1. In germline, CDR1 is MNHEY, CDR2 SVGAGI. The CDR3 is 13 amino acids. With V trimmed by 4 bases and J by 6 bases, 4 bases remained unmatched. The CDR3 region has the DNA TGTGCCAGCAGTTTTCTGGACAGGGGCGAGCAGTACTTC. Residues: CASSFLDRGEQYF.

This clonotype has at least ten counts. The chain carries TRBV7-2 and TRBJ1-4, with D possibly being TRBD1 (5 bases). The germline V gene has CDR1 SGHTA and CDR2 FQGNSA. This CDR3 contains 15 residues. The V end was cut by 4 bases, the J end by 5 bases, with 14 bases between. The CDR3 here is CASSSQGSHNEKLFF. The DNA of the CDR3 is TGTGCCAGCAGCTCCCAGGGTTCTCACAATGAAAAACTGTTTTTT.

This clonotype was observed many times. The CDR3, as DNA: TGTGCCAGCAGCGTGACAGTTATGAACACTGAAGCTTTCTTT. This gives the protein CASSVTVMNTEAFF. The rearrangement joins TRBV9 to TRBJ1-1, with TRBD1 as a possible D gene (5 bases). Germline V gene data show CDR1 as SGDLS and CDR2 as YYNGEE. CDR3 size: 14 residues. V was trimmed by 2 bases and J by 0 bases, leaving 8 bases between them. Supplemented by reference TRBV9 and TRBJ1-1, the full variable domain reads DSGVTQTPKHLITATGQRVTLRCSPRSGDLSVYWYQQSLDQGLQFLIQYYNGEERAKGNILERFSAQQFPDLHSELNLSSLELGDSALYFCASSVTVMNTEAFFGQGTRLTVV.

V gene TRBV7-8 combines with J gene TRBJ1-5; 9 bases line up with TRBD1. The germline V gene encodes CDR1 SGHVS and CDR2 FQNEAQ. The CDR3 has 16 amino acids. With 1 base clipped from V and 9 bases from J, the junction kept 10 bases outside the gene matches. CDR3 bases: TGTGCCAGCAGCTTAGACGGGACAGGGCCGAAAGTGCCCCAGCATTTT. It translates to CASSLDGTGPKVPQHF.

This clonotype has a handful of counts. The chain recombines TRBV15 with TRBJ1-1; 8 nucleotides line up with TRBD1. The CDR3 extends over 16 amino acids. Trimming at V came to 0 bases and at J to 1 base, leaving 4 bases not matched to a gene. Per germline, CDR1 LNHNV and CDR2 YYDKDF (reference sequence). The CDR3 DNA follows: TGTGCCACCAGCAGAGAAACAGGGGGAAGGAACACTGAAGCTTTCTTT. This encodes CATSRETGGRNTEAFF.

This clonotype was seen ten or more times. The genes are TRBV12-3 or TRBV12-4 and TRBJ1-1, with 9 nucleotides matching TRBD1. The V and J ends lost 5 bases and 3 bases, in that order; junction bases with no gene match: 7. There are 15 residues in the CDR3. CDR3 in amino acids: CASSRPGQGHTEAFF. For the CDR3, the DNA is TGTGCCAGCAGTCGTCCGGGACAGGGTCACACTGAAGCTTTCTTT.

This CDR3 is CASSVGPTSTDTQYF. DNA for the CDR3: TGTGCCAGCAGCGTAGGTCCGACTAGCACAGATACGCAGTATTTT. The gene calls are TRBV9 and TRBJ2-3, with D unresolved. V was pared by 0 bases and J by 0 bases, with 8 bases between. This CDR3 spans 15 amino acids. CDR1 SGDLS and CDR2 YYNGEE come from the germline V gene.

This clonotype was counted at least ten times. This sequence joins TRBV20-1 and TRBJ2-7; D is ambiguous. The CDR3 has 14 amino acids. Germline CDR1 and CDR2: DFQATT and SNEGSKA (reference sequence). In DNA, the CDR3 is TGCAGCTCGTTAGGCGGAGCCGCGTCCTACGAGCAGTACTTC. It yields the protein CSSLGGAASYEQYF.

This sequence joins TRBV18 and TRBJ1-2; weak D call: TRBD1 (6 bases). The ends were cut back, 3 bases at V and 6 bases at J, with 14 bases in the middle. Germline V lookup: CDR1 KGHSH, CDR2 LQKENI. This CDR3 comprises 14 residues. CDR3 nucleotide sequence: TGTGCCAGCTCACCGGACAGCAATCTCGATGGCTACACCTTC. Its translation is CASSPDSNLDGYTF.

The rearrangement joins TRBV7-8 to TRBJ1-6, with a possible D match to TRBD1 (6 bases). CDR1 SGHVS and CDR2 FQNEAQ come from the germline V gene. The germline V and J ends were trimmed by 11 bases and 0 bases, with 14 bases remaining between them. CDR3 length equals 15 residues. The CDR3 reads CASQGRGSYNSPLHF. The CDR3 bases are TGTGCCTCCCAGGGCAGGGGCTCCTATAATTCACCCCTCCACTTT.

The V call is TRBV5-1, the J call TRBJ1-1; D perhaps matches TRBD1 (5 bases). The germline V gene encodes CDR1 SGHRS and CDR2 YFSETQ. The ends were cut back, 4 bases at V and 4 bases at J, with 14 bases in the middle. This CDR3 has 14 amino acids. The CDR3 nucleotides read TGCGCCAGCAGCCCTGGGGGTGGTGCCACTGAAGCTTTCTTT. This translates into CASSPGGGATEAFF.

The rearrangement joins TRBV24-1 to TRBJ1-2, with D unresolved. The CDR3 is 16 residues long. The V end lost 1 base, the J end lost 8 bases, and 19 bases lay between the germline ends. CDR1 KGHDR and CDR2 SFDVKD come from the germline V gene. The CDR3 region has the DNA TGTGCCACCAGTGATTTTCCCGACTCAAAGAGGGTGGGCTACACCTTC. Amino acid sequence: CATSDFPDSKRVGYTF.

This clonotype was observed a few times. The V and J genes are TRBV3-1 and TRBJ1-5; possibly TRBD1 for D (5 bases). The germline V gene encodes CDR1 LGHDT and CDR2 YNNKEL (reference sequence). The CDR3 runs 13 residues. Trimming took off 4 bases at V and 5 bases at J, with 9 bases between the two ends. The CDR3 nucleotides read TGTGCCAGCAGCCCCGACAGATATCAGCCCCAGCATTTT. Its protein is CASSPDRYQPQHF.

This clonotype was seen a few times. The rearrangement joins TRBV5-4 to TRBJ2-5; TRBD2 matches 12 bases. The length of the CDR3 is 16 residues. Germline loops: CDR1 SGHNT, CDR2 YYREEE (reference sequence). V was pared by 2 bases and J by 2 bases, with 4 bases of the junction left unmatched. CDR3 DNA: TGTGCCAGCAGCTTTCTAGCGGGGGGGCCGCAAGAGACCCAGTACTTC. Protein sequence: CASSFLAGGPQETQYF.

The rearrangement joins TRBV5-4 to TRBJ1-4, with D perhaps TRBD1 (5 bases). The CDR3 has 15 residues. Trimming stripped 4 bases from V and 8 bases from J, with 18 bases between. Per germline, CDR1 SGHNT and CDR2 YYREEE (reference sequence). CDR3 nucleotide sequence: TGTGCCAGCAGCCGGAGTGTGGACATACCCGAAAAACTGTTTTTT. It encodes CASSRSVDIPEKLFF.

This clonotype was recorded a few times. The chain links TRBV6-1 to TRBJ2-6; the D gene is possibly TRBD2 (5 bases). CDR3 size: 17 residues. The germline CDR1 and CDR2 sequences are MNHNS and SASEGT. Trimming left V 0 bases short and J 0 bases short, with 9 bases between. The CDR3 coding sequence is TGTGCCAGCAGTGAAGCGCGGGTGTTCTCTGGGGCCAACGTCCTGACTTTC. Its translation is CASSEARVFSGANVLTF.